A selection of T cell receptor beta chains follows, all from one sample in a study of spatial heterogeneity in lung cancer. MiXCR, run by TCRdb on the 5' RACE reads, gives a single entry per CDR3 protein. The repertoire holds about 1,500 distinct CDR3 sequences, with under 60% as singletons. This material consisted of PBMCs, taken at surgery. The receptor set was obtained from a female donor with early-stage non-small cell lung cancer. CDR3s leave out the opening cysteine and the closing phenylalanine or tryptophan. Each record gives: V gene, J gene, CDR3 protein.

TRBV20-1	TRBJ1-1	SAWEAEGNTEAF
TRBV4-3	TRBJ2-5	ASSLGRQETQY
TRBV20-1	TRBJ2-1	SARASLAGGNEQF
TRBV11-3	TRBJ2-2	ASSLPGELF
TRBV29-1	TRBJ2-2	SAGGSTGELF
TRBV19	TRBJ2-3	ASSILEDVNTQY
TRBV9	TRBJ2-7	ASSVGNGDYEQY
TRBV18	TRBJ1-4	ASSLTATGLNEKLF
TRBV7-2	TRBJ2-7	ASLGTGGLALPNEQY
TRBV20-1	TRBJ2-3	SARGEVVGHSTDTQY
TRBV6-5	TRBJ2-1	ASSPLGNEQF
TRBV18	TRBJ2-3	ASSPGQQDTDTQY
TRBV20-1	TRBJ1-4	SAARQGINEKLF
TRBV28	TRBJ2-2	ASSLWGRLVTGELF
TRBV10-3	TRBJ1-1	AISRGNTEAF
TRBV4-1	TRBJ2-4	ASSQLEGGSGVKNIQY
TRBV6-1	TRBJ2-3	ASSPGTSLSTDTQY
TRBV2	TRBJ1-5	ASSEALLDSYRYYQPQH
TRBV28	TRBJ2-7	ASSRSVNGNYEQY
TRBV20-1	TRBJ1-1	SAEALNEGAEAF
TRBV20-1	TRBJ2-5	SAPAKRMKETQY
TRBV20-1	TRBJ1-6	SAWFRDRNSPLH
TRBV29-1	TRBJ2-3	SVAGTGITDTQY
TRBV28	TRBJ2-7	ASSFGPPYEQY
TRBV7-9	TRBJ2-5	ASSPPNQQETQY
TRBV5-4	TRBJ2-2	ASSPKAGDTGELF
TRBV20-1	TRBJ1-2	SARRAVYYGYT
TRBV6-5	TRBJ2-5	ASTPLPGQGEVSQY
TRBV28	TRBJ2-5	ASTPRREVQETQY
TRBV5-1	TRBJ1-6	ASSLEGTSDSPLH
TRBV9	TRBJ2-1	ASSAQGNTYNEQF
TRBV4-3	TRBJ2-5	ASSQVSSGARQETQY
TRBV23-1	TRBJ2-3	ASILPPGPSPDTQY
TRBV7-8	TRBJ1-5	ASSGHGDSRNQPQH
TRBV2	TRBJ2-5	ASSESNLETQY
TRBV10-3	TRBJ2-5	AISESWVNGETQY
TRBV28	TRBJ2-3	ASSLRGRAGDTQY
TRBV10-3	TRBJ2-3	ATGGATDTQY
TRBV25-1	TRBJ2-7	ASMASGSPLQY
TRBV4-1	TRBJ1-4	ASSHSGPINEKLF
TRBV4-2	TRBJ2-1	ASSQELSSYNEQF
TRBV6-5	TRBJ2-1	ASSLSGHEQF
TRBV5-1	TRBJ2-7	ASSLVGSDYEQY
TRBV6-1	TRBJ2-1	ASSYSGTDNEQF
TRBV18	TRBJ1-5	ASSVTGAEPQH
TRBV6-2/TRBV6-3	TRBJ2-2	ASNHRQRNTGELF
TRBV29-1	TRBJ2-5	SVSLAGAPY
TRBV28	TRBJ2-5	ASSPPSGGEETQY
TRBV15	TRBJ1-6	ATRGPGTLGSPLH
TRBV7-9	TRBJ1-1	DSSLMQYTEAF
TRBV11-2	TRBJ1-2	ASSPGSANHYGYT
TRBV10-1	TRBJ2-2	ASSPRRGTQSNTGELF
TRBV28	TRBJ1-6	ASSLSGQGTH
TRBV5-5	TRBJ2-7	ASSLGYEQY
TRBV7-2	TRBJ2-2	ASSSPVASGGVGELF